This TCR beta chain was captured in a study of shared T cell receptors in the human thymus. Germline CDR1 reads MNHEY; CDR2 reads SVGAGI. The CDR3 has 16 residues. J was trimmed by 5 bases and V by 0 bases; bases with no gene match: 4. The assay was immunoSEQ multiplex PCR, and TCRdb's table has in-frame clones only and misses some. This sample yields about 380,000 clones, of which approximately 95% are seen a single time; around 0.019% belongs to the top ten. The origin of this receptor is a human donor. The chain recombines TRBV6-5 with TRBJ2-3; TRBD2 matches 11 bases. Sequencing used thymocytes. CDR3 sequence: CASSYSSGRAKDTQYF. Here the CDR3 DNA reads TGTGCCAGCAGTTACTCTAGCGGGAGGGCCAAAGATACGCAGTATTTT.